Each of the 9 T cell receptor beta chains below was sequenced from the same sample in a study of CD8 T cells in ankylosing spondylitis. TCRdb re-called the 5' RACE reads with MiXCR, one entry per CDR3 protein. The sample lists approximately 350,000 distinct CDR3 sequences; 20% to 25% were seen once. Material: blood, either unsorted or a sorted T cell fraction (not recorded which). These receptor sequences come from a male donor with ankylosing spondylitis or in good health (not recorded which).

The chain links TRBV7-8 to TRBJ2-5; 7 bases match TRBD2. J gave up 1 base and V 1 base, and 9 bases lay outside the gene matches. The CDR3 spans 17 residues. Germline values: CDR1 SGHVS, CDR2 FQNEAQ. This CDR3 reads CASSLEGLAEFQETQYF. The CDR3 region has the DNA TGTGCCAGCAGCTTAGAGGGCCTAGCGGAGTTCCAAGAGACCCAGTACTTC.

This clonotype has just a few counts. The chain employs TRBV10-1 and TRBJ2-1; TRBD1 agrees at 9 bases. The CDR3 contains 12 residues. Germline V gene data show CDR1 as WNHNN and CDR2 as SYGVQD (reference sequence). Unmatched junction bases numbered 4, after V lost 6 bases and J lost 10 bases. The CDR3, as DNA: TGCGCCAGCAGCCACGGGACAGGGGAGCAGTTCTTC. As protein: CASSHGTGEQFF.

This clonotype was observed a few times. The chain is built from TRBV12-3 or TRBV12-4 and TRBJ2-1, with 11 positions matching TRBD2. This CDR3 has 14 amino acids. Losses at the gene ends were 8 bases for V and 4 bases for J; bases not matched to a gene: 4. Here the CDR3 reads CASVSGGAYNEQFF. Written as DNA, the CDR3 is TGTGCCAGCGTTAGCGGGGGGGCTTACAATGAGCAGTTCTTC.

The rearrangement links TRBV11-2 to TRBJ2-7, with TRBD1 matching over 8 bases. CDR1 and CDR2 (germline): SGHAT, FQNNGV. Trimming at V came to 5 bases and at J to 2 bases, leaving 5 bases not matched to a gene. The CDR3 runs 14 residues. The CDR3 here is CASSPGGYTYEQYF. CDR3 coding DNA: TGTGCCAGCAGCCCAGGGGGCTACACCTACGAGCAGTACTTC.

The chain recombines TRBV6-5 with TRBJ2-3, with 9 bases aligning to TRBD1. V dropped 2 bases and J dropped 1; count of bases not matched to a gene: 4. Germline loops: CDR1 MNHEY, CDR2 SVGAGI. The CDR3 extends over 16 amino acids. The CDR3 here is CASSYPRQGGTDTQYF. Written as DNA, the CDR3 is TGTGCCAGCAGTTACCCCCGACAGGGGGGCACAGATACGCAGTATTTT.

The chain links TRBV12-3 or TRBV12-4 to TRBJ2-7; 9 bases map to TRBD1. With V trimmed by 4 bases and J by 3 bases, 4 bases remained unmatched. The CDR3 runs 14 residues. The CDR3, as DNA: TGTGCCAGCAGTTCACAGGGGGCGGTCTACGAGCAGTACTTC. This encodes CASSSQGAVYEQYF.

This clonotype was counted a few times. The chain combines TRBV7-8 with TRBJ2-3; D is undetermined. This CDR3 has 14 residues. The V end lost 4 bases, the J end lost 5 bases, and 13 bases lay between the germline ends. Germline V gene sequence: CDR1 SGHVS, CDR2 FQNEAQ. The CDR3 protein is CASSWRSLGDTQYF. The DNA for the CDR3 is TGTGCCAGCAGCTGGCGTTCCTTGGGAGATACGCAGTATTTT.

This clonotype has a handful of counts. This chain uses TRBV7-9 with TRBJ2-1, with unresolved D. The CDR3 has 17 amino acids. Germline CDR1 reads SEHNR; CDR2 reads FQNEAQ (reference sequence). The germline V and J ends were trimmed by 5 bases and 3 bases, with 20 bases remaining between them. The CDR3 loop is CASSLHWSSSIYNEQFF. CDR3 bases: TGTGCCAGCAGCCTCCATTGGTCCTCCTCCATCTACAATGAGCAGTTCTTC.

This chain links TRBV7-9 with TRBJ2-5, with D tentatively TRBD1 (5 bases). The CDR3 consists of 14 residues. The V gene lost 4 bases and the J gene lost 3 bases, with 12 bases spanning the gap. Germline V lookup: CDR1 SEHNR, CDR2 FQNEAQ (reference sequence). The CDR3 spells CASSWGPREETQYF. As DNA, the CDR3 is TGTGCCAGCAGCTGGGGCCCCCGTGAAGAGACCCAGTACTTC.